The rows below give T cell receptor beta chains drawn from one sample of a study of T cell responses to AZD1222 COVID-19 vaccine. Measured with immunoSEQ multiplex PCR; TCRdb has only the in-frame clones, and not every one. Altogether 150,000 or so clones are present, about 95% being singletons, with the ten largest covering approximately 0.64%. The sequenced sample was peripheral blood, obtained on day 0 of AZD1222 vaccination. Receptor source: an adult in good health. CDR3s include the opening cysteine and the closing phenylalanine or tryptophan. The D gene is left open where the match is weak. A clone size is listed for some rows: how often the clone was seen (once, few, many), or a class if it is expanded.

j_gene: TRBJ2-7; abundance: once; d_gene: TRBD2; v_gene: TRBV12-5; CDR3aa: CASGLVLPSGTSGRLPHYEQYF; CDR3nt: TGTGCTAGTGGTTTGGTGCTCCCCTCCGGGACTAGCGGGAGGCTCCCCCACTACGAGCAGTACTTC
j_gene: TRBJ2-1; abundance: .; d_gene: TRBD1; v_gene: TRBV5-1; CDR3aa: CASSTGELEQFF; CDR3nt: TGCGCCAGCAGCACAGGGGAACTTGAGCAGTTCTTC
j_gene: TRBJ2-3; abundance: .; d_gene: .; v_gene: TRBV9; CDR3aa: CASSARRDTQYF; CDR3nt: TGTGCCAGCAGCGCGCGGCGGGATACGCAGTATTTT
j_gene: TRBJ2-1; abundance: .; d_gene: .; v_gene: TRBV5-1; CDR3aa: CASRTTSRNEQFF; CDR3nt: TGCGCCAGCAGAACAACTAGCCGAAATGAGCAGTTCTTC
j_gene: TRBJ1-2; abundance: .; d_gene: .; v_gene: TRBV28; CDR3aa: CASRPLQVYGYTF; CDR3nt: TGTGCCAGCAGGCCCCTTCAGGTCTATGGCTACACCTTC
j_gene: TRBJ1-1; abundance: .; d_gene: .; v_gene: TRBV11-2; CDR3aa: CASSTTKLGTEAFF; CDR3nt: TGTGCCAGCAGCACAACCAAGCTTGGCACTGAAGCTTTCTTT
j_gene: TRBJ1-3; abundance: .; d_gene: .; v_gene: TRBV6-5; CDR3aa: CASSPRREAGNTIYF; CDR3nt: TGTGCCAGCAGTCCCCGGAGGGAGGCTGGAAACACCATATATTTT
j_gene: TRBJ1-5; abundance: .; d_gene: TRBD1; v_gene: TRBV2; CDR3aa: CARGTARNQPQHF; CDR3nt: TGTGCCAGGGGGACAGCCCGTAATCAGCCCCAGCATTTT
j_gene: TRBJ1-3; abundance: .; d_gene: .; v_gene: TRBV5-1; CDR3aa: CASSLAGRGFKGSLGGNTIYF; CDR3nt: TGCGCCAGCAGCTTGGCCGGCCGGGGTTTCAAGGGTTCCTTAGGAGGAAACACCATATATTTT
j_gene: TRBJ2-7; abundance: .; d_gene: .; v_gene: TRBV28; CDR3aa: CASRPTGSSYEQYF; CDR3nt: TGTGCCAGCAGACCTACGGGGAGCTCCTACGAGCAGTACTTC
j_gene: TRBJ2-1; abundance: .; d_gene: .; v_gene: TRBV14; CDR3aa: CASSQGGRGASNEQFF; CDR3nt: TGTGCCAGCAGCCAAGGTGGGAGGGGGGCCAGCAATGAGCAGTTCTTC
j_gene: TRBJ2-1; abundance: .; d_gene: TRBD2; v_gene: TRBV9; CDR3aa: CASTTGLESSNEQFF; CDR3nt: TGTGCCAGCACCACCGGACTAGAATCGTCCAATGAGCAGTTCTTC
j_gene: TRBJ2-5; abundance: .; d_gene: .; v_gene: TRBV19; CDR3aa: CASSRQPNEETQYF; CDR3nt: TGTGCCAGTAGTAGGCAGCCAAATGAAGAGACCCAGTACTTC
j_gene: TRBJ1-3; abundance: .; d_gene: .; v_gene: TRBV5-1; CDR3aa: CASRERGKEAGNTIYF; CDR3nt: TGCGCCAGCAGGGAGAGGGGGAAAGAAGCTGGAAACACCATATATTTT
j_gene: TRBJ2-5; abundance: .; d_gene: .; v_gene: TRBV20-1; CDR3aa: CSASSFPGTQYF; CDR3nt: TGCAGTGCTAGTTCGTTCCCTGGGACCCAGTACTTC
j_gene: TRBJ1-3; abundance: once; d_gene: .; v_gene: TRBV28; CDR3aa: CASSFPFPTRAGNTIYF; CDR3nt: TGTGCCAGCAGTTTCCCCTTTCCCACGAGGGCTGGAAACACCATATATTTT
j_gene: TRBJ2-5; abundance: .; d_gene: TRBD2; v_gene: TRBV4-1; CDR3aa: CASSPGRERETQYF; CDR3nt: TGCGCCAGCAGCCCAGGGAGGGAGAGAGAGACCCAGTACTTC
j_gene: TRBJ2-3; abundance: few; d_gene: .; v_gene: TRBV11-2; CDR3aa: CASSFRVMGGETQYF; CDR3nt: TGTGCCAGCAGCTTCAGGGTCATGGGTGGGGAAACGCAGTATTTT
j_gene: TRBJ1-6; abundance: .; d_gene: TRBD1; v_gene: TRBV19; CDR3aa: CASTDRVAFLNSPLHF; CDR3nt: TGTGCCAGTACCGACAGGGTAGCGTTTCTGAATTCACCCCTCCACTTT
j_gene: TRBJ1-2; abundance: .; d_gene: TRBD1; v_gene: TRBV5-8; CDR3aa: CASSLDWDRGRHGYTF; CDR3nt: TGTGCCAGCAGCTTGGATTGGGACAGGGGGCGGCATGGCTACACCTTC
j_gene: TRBJ1-2; abundance: .; d_gene: TRBD1; v_gene: TRBV5-1; CDR3aa: CASSLGQGHGYTF; CDR3nt: TGCGCCAGCAGCTTGGGACAGGGTCATGGCTACACCTTC
j_gene: TRBJ2-3; abundance: .; d_gene: .; v_gene: TRBV3-1/TRBV3-2; CDR3aa: CASSQNGGHDTQYF; CDR3nt: TGTGCCAGCAGCCAGAACGGGGGTCACGATACGCAGTATTTT
j_gene: TRBJ2-6; abundance: .; d_gene: .; v_gene: TRBV5-1; CDR3aa: CASSFAGLTGANVLTF; CDR3nt: TGCGCCAGCAGCTTTGCAGGGTTAACTGGGGCCAACGTCCTGACTTTC
j_gene: TRBJ1-2; abundance: once; d_gene: .; v_gene: TRBV10-2; CDR3aa: CASSETRNYGYTF; CDR3nt: TGCGCCAGCAGTGAGACTAGAAACTATGGCTACACCTTC
j_gene: TRBJ1-3; abundance: .; d_gene: .; v_gene: TRBV7-9; CDR3aa: CASSRGAINTIYF; CDR3nt: TGTGCCAGCAGCCGCGGGGCCATAAACACCATATATTTT
j_gene: TRBJ1-1; abundance: .; d_gene: .; v_gene: TRBV2; CDR3aa: CASEPVTWGTENTEAFF; CDR3nt: TGTGCCAGCGAACCGGTCACCTGGGGCACTGAAAACACTGAAGCTTTCTTT
j_gene: TRBJ1-3; abundance: .; d_gene: .; v_gene: TRBV6-1; CDR3aa: CASSDVGFGNTIYF; CDR3nt: TGTGCCAGCAGTGATGTGGGGTTTGGAAACACCATATATTTT
j_gene: TRBJ1-3; abundance: .; d_gene: .; v_gene: TRBV28; CDR3aa: CASSLPVEGNTIYF; CDR3nt: TGTGCCAGCAGTCTCCCAGTGGAGGGAAACACCATATATTTT
j_gene: TRBJ1-3; abundance: once; d_gene: .; v_gene: TRBV30; CDR3aa: CAGGDSGNTIYF; CDR3nt: TGTGCGGGGGGAGACTCTGGAAACACCATATATTTT
j_gene: TRBJ2-7; abundance: .; d_gene: TRBD2; v_gene: TRBV30; CDR3aa: CAWETSGRTEQYF; CDR3nt: TGTGCCTGGGAGACTAGCGGGAGAACCGAGCAGTACTTC
j_gene: TRBJ2-1; abundance: .; d_gene: TRBD2; v_gene: TRBV5-4; CDR3aa: CASSSGTSGRGPINEQFF; CDR3nt: TGTGCCAGCAGCTCCGGGACTAGCGGGAGGGGACCGATAAATGAGCAGTTCTTC
j_gene: TRBJ2-6; abundance: .; d_gene: .; v_gene: TRBV7-2; CDR3aa: CASSLARGSVRPVPGANVLTF; CDR3nt: TGTGCCAGCAGCTTAGCCCGGGGTTCAGTCCGTCCAGTCCCTGGGGCCAACGTCCTGACTTTC
j_gene: TRBJ2-1; abundance: .; d_gene: TRBD2; v_gene: TRBV4-1; CDR3aa: CASSRYYRPGGNEQFF; CDR3nt: TGCGCCAGCAGCCGATATTATCGACCGGGAGGGAATGAGCAGTTCTTC
j_gene: TRBJ1-2; abundance: .; d_gene: .; v_gene: TRBV12-3/TRBV12-4; CDR3aa: CASSLDFRGYTF; CDR3nt: TGTGCCAGCAGTTTGGATTTTAGGGGCTACACCTTC
j_gene: TRBJ1-1; abundance: .; d_gene: .; v_gene: TRBV27; CDR3aa: CASNLSRGPVGGEAFF; CDR3nt: TGTGCCAGCAATCTGTCGAGAGGACCAGTCGGGGGTGAAGCTTTCTTT
j_gene: TRBJ1-2; abundance: .; d_gene: .; v_gene: TRBV6-5; CDR3aa: CASSYRSNYGYTF; CDR3nt: TGTGCCAGCAGTTACAGGTCTAACTATGGCTACACCTTC
j_gene: TRBJ2-1; abundance: .; d_gene: .; v_gene: TRBV29-1; CDR3aa: CSVGRGLPYNEQFF; CDR3nt: TGCAGCGTTGGGCGGGGTTTGCCCTACAATGAGCAGTTCTTC
j_gene: TRBJ2-3; abundance: once; d_gene: .; v_gene: TRBV7-2; CDR3aa: CASSLARGDPTDTQYF; CDR3nt: TGTGCCAGCAGCTTAGCGCGGGGAGACCCCACAGATACGCAGTATTTT
j_gene: TRBJ2-1; abundance: .; d_gene: .; v_gene: TRBV5-4; CDR3aa: CASTQDYGEQFF; CDR3nt: TGTGCCAGCACGCAGGATTACGGTGAGCAGTTCTTC
j_gene: TRBJ1-4; abundance: .; d_gene: .; v_gene: TRBV3-1/TRBV3-2; CDR3aa: CASSQGARWRGEKLFF; CDR3nt: TGTGCCAGCAGCCAAGGGGCTCGGTGGAGGGGTGAAAAACTGTTTTTT
j_gene: TRBJ2-7; abundance: .; d_gene: .; v_gene: TRBV28; CDR3aa: CASSLPLGGRSSYEQYF; CDR3nt: TGTGCCAGCAGTTTACCCCTCGGCGGTCGCAGCTCCTACGAGCAGTACTTC